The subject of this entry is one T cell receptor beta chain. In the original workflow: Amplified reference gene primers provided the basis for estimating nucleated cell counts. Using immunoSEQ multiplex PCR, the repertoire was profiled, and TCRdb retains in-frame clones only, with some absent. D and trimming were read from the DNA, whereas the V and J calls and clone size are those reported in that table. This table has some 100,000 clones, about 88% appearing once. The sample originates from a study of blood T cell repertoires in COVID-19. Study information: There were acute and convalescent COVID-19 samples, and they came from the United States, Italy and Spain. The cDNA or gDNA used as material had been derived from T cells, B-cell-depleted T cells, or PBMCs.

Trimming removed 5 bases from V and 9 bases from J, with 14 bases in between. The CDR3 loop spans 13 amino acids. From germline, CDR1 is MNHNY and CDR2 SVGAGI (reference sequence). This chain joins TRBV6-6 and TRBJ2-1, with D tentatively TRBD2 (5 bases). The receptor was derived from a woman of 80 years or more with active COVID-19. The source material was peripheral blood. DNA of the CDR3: TGTGCCAGCAGTGACGCTTACGGGATTGAGCAGTTCTTC. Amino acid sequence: CASSDAYGIEQFF.